The clone carrying this T cell receptor beta chain showed up just a few times. Its antigen remains unknown. The CDR3 consists of 15 residues. CDR1 SGHRS and CDR2 YFSETQ come from the germline V gene. V lost 4 bases, J lost 5 bases, and 7 bases stayed unmatched. This specimen comes from a study of CD8 T cells in ankylosing spondylitis. Study conclusions and caveats: Apparently characteristic of ankylosing spondylitis blood was a TCR beta motif (eight highly homologous variants). Within matched ankylosing spondylitis synovial fluid, disease-linked clones were reportedly significantly enriched.

By quantitative 5'-RACE with molecular barcodes, the TCR beta libraries were made. TCRdb itself ran the 5' RACE reads through MiXCR, one entry per CDR3 protein. The profile shows fewer than 500,000 distinct CDR3 sequences, approximately 20% of them singletons. The sequence derives from a male donor with ankylosing spondylitis. Sequences were obtained from blood, either unsorted or a sorted T cell fraction (not recorded which). The chain uses TRBV5-1 and TRBJ2-1, with TRBD2 identical over 9 bases. CDR3 sequence reads: CASSATSGSHNEQFF. The CDR3 region has the DNA TGCGCCAGCAGCGCCACTAGCGGGTCGCACAATGAGCAGTTCTTC. Variable domain in full (rest from reference TRBV5-1 and TRBJ2-1): KAGVTQTPRYLIKTRGQQVTLSCSPISGHRSVSWYQQTPGQGLQFLFEYFSETQRNKGNFPGRFSGRQFSNSRSEMNVSTLELGDSALYLCASSATSGSHNEQFFGPGTRLTVL.